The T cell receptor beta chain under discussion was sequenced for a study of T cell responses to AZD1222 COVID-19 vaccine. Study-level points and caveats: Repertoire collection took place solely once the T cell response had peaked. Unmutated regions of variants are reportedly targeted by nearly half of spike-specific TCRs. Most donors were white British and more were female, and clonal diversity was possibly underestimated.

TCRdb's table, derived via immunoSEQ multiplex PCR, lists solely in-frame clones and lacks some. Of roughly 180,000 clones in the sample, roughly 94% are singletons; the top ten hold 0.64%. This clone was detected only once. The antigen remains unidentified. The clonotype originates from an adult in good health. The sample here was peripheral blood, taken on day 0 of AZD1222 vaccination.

In DNA form, the CDR3 reads TGTGCCAGCAGCCGGTTAACAGGCGACCCGAGTGAAAAACTGTTTTTT. This encodes CASSRLTGDPSEKLFF. The V call is TRBV11-2, the J call TRBJ1-4; possibly TRBD1 for D (5 bases). CDR1 and CDR2 from the germline V gene are SGHAT and FQNNGV. The V end was cut by 5 bases, the J end by 7 bases, with 20 bases between. This CDR3 is built from 16 residues.